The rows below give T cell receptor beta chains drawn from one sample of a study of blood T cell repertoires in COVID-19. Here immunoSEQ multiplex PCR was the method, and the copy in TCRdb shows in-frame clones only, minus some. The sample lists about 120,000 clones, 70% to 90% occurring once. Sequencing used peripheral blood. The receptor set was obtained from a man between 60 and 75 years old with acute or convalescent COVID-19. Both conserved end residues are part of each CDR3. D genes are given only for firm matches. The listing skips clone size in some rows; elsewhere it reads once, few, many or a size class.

cdr3_aa: CASSGAPSSTDTQYF; cdr3_nt: TGTGCCAGCAGCGGCGCTCCTTCTAGCACAGATACGCAGTATTTT; clone_size: NA; v_call: TRBV9; j_call: TRBJ2-3; d_call: NA
cdr3_aa: CASSTGTRSLEQYF; cdr3_nt: TGTGCCAGCTCTACGGGAACTAGATCCCTCGAGCAGTACTTC; clone_size: NA; v_call: TRBV18; j_call: TRBJ2-7; d_call: NA
cdr3_aa: CAWSSGLLNTEAFF; cdr3_nt: TGTGCCTGGAGTTCCGGTTTGCTGAACACTGAAGCTTTCTTT; clone_size: NA; v_call: TRBV30; j_call: TRBJ1-1; d_call: NA
cdr3_aa: CASSFRDRDNEQFF; cdr3_nt: TGCGCCAGCAGCTTCCGGGACAGGGACAATGAGCAGTTCTTC; clone_size: NA; v_call: TRBV5-1; j_call: TRBJ2-1; d_call: TRBD1
cdr3_aa: CSVFQGYEQYF; cdr3_nt: TGCAGCGTTTTCCAGGGTTACGAGCAGTACTTC; clone_size: NA; v_call: TRBV29-1; j_call: TRBJ2-7; d_call: NA
cdr3_aa: CASSLGEGARGSEQYF; cdr3_nt: TGTGCCAGCAGCTTGGGTGAGGGCGCCCGAGGTTCCGAGCAGTACTTC; clone_size: NA; v_call: TRBV5-5; j_call: TRBJ2-7; d_call: NA
cdr3_aa: CASSFRPTGQETQYF; cdr3_nt: TGTGCCAGCAGCTTCCGACCGACAGGGCAAGAGACCCAGTACTTC; clone_size: NA; v_call: TRBV7-2; j_call: TRBJ2-5; d_call: TRBD1
cdr3_aa: CASSVLSSGGRETQYF; cdr3_nt: TGTGCCAGCAGCGTCCTTTCTAGCGGGGGTAGGGAGACCCAGTACTTC; clone_size: NA; v_call: TRBV9; j_call: TRBJ2-5; d_call: TRBD2
cdr3_aa: CASSWTGGENNEQFF; cdr3_nt: TGTGCCAGCAGCTGGACAGGGGGCGAAAACAATGAGCAGTTCTTC; clone_size: NA; v_call: TRBV7-3; j_call: TRBJ2-1; d_call: TRBD1
cdr3_aa: CASSSSGLTGQPQHF; cdr3_nt: TGTGCCAGCAGTTCCAGCGGTCTGACGGGTCAGCCCCAGCATTTT; clone_size: NA; v_call: TRBV2; j_call: TRBJ1-5; d_call: NA
cdr3_aa: CSASPRGREGTGELFF; cdr3_nt: TGCAGTGCTAGTCCCCGGGGGCGGGAGGGTACCGGGGAGCTGTTTTTT; clone_size: NA; v_call: TRBV20-1; j_call: TRBJ2-2; d_call: TRBD2
cdr3_aa: CASRPTGPLDQPQHF; cdr3_nt: TGTGCCAGTAGGCCCACAGGGCCGCTTGATCAGCCCCAGCATTTT; clone_size: NA; v_call: TRBV19; j_call: TRBJ1-5; d_call: NA
cdr3_aa: CASSLDGQAYEQYF; cdr3_nt: TGTGCCAGCAGCTTGGACGGACAGGCCTACGAGCAGTACTTC; clone_size: NA; v_call: TRBV7-2; j_call: TRBJ2-7; d_call: TRBD1
cdr3_aa: CASSLGGTPLIEQFF; cdr3_nt: TGTGCCAGCAGCTTAGGGGGGACTCCTCTGATTGAGCAGTTCTTC; clone_size: NA; v_call: TRBV7-8; j_call: TRBJ2-1; d_call: NA
cdr3_aa: CASSQKAGVNTGELFF; cdr3_nt: TGCGCCAGCAGCCAAAAGGCGGGGGTAAACACCGGGGAGCTGTTTTTT; clone_size: NA; v_call: TRBV4-3; j_call: TRBJ2-2; d_call: TRBD2
cdr3_aa: CSSGAHTEAFF; cdr3_nt: TGCAGTTCAGGGGCGCACACTGAAGCTTTCTTT; clone_size: NA; v_call: TRBV20-1; j_call: TRBJ1-1; d_call: NA
cdr3_aa: CASRRQGADPNEKLFF; cdr3_nt: TGTGCCAGCAGGCGACAGGGGGCGGACCCCAATGAAAAACTGTTTTTT; clone_size: few; v_call: TRBV4-2; j_call: TRBJ1-4; d_call: TRBD1
cdr3_aa: CASSQETSGLSYNEQFF; cdr3_nt: TGCGCCAGCAGCCAAGAGACTAGCGGGTTATCCTACAATGAGCAGTTCTTC; clone_size: few; v_call: TRBV4-3; j_call: TRBJ2-1; d_call: TRBD2
cdr3_aa: CASSQDRTYQPQHF; cdr3_nt: TGTGCCAGCAGCCAGGACAGGACCTATCAGCCCCAGCATTTT; clone_size: NA; v_call: TRBV2; j_call: TRBJ1-5; d_call: TRBD1
cdr3_aa: CATKGQGEVPGELFF; cdr3_nt: TGTGCCACCAAGGGGCAAGGGGAAGTTCCCGGGGAGCTGTTTTTT; clone_size: NA; v_call: TRBV27; j_call: TRBJ2-2; d_call: NA
cdr3_aa: CATSPTSGSGEGTDTQYF; cdr3_nt: TGTGCCACCAGCCCTACTAGCGGGAGCGGGGAAGGCACAGATACGCAGTATTTT; clone_size: NA; v_call: TRBV24-1; j_call: TRBJ2-3; d_call: TRBD2
cdr3_aa: CASSLAGTGGYEQYF; cdr3_nt: TGTGCCAGCAGCCTTGCGGGGACCGGGGGCTACGAGCAGTACTTC; clone_size: NA; v_call: TRBV28; j_call: TRBJ2-7; d_call: NA
cdr3_aa: CASSYGSKDSGGYTF; cdr3_nt: TGTGCCAGCAGCTATGGGTCGAAAGATTCAGGCGGCTACACCTTC; clone_size: NA; v_call: TRBV7-9; j_call: TRBJ1-2; d_call: NA
cdr3_aa: CASSLAGTWWAFF; cdr3_nt: TGTGCCAGCAGCTTGGCGGGAACTTGGTGGGCTTTCTTT; clone_size: NA; v_call: TRBV5-6; j_call: TRBJ1-1; d_call: NA
cdr3_aa: CASSFLAGGSSYEQYF; cdr3_nt: TGTGCCAGCAGCTTCCTAGCGGGAGGGAGCTCCTACGAGCAGTACTTC; clone_size: once; v_call: TRBV7-9; j_call: TRBJ2-7; d_call: TRBD2
cdr3_aa: CASSLRGREQYF; cdr3_nt: TGTGCCAGCAGTTTACGAGGGAGGGAGCAGTACTTC; clone_size: NA; v_call: TRBV12-3/TRBV12-4; j_call: TRBJ2-7; d_call: NA
cdr3_aa: CASSRGSSYNEQFF; cdr3_nt: TGTGCCAGCAGTCGGGGGAGCTCCTACAATGAGCAGTTCTTC; clone_size: NA; v_call: TRBV5-6; j_call: TRBJ2-1; d_call: NA
cdr3_aa: CASSPGTSLNEQFF; cdr3_nt: TGTGCCAGCAGCCCGGGGACTAGCTTAAATGAGCAGTTCTTC; clone_size: NA; v_call: TRBV9; j_call: TRBJ2-1; d_call: TRBD2
cdr3_aa: CATSGLAGGPNENEQFF; cdr3_nt: TGTGCCACCTCCGGGCTAGCGGGAGGGCCCAACGAGAATGAGCAGTTCTTC; clone_size: NA; v_call: TRBV28; j_call: TRBJ2-1; d_call: TRBD2
cdr3_aa: CAISEPAGTGVYEQYF; cdr3_nt: TGTGCCATCAGTGAGCCCGCCGGTACGGGGGTCTACGAGCAGTACTTC; clone_size: NA; v_call: TRBV10-3; j_call: TRBJ2-7; d_call: NA
cdr3_aa: CASSLSVGLDNEQFF; cdr3_nt: TGTGCCAGCAGCTTAAGTGTGGGACTTGATAATGAGCAGTTCTTC; clone_size: NA; v_call: TRBV7-3; j_call: TRBJ2-1; d_call: NA
cdr3_aa: CASSPGAGFTDTQYF; cdr3_nt: TGTGCCAGCTCACCAGGGGCGGGGTTCACAGATACGCAGTATTTT; clone_size: NA; v_call: TRBV18; j_call: TRBJ2-3; d_call: NA
cdr3_aa: CASTTGGGGADTQYF; cdr3_nt: TGCGCCAGCACCACTGGGGGAGGGGGAGCAGATACGCAGTATTTT; clone_size: NA; v_call: TRBV5-1; j_call: TRBJ2-3; d_call: NA
cdr3_aa: CASSGRGSGTEAFF; cdr3_nt: TGTGCCAGCAGCGGCCGAGGAAGCGGCACTGAAGCTTTCTTT; clone_size: few; v_call: TRBV9; j_call: TRBJ1-1; d_call: NA
cdr3_aa: CASRGLNTDTQYF; cdr3_nt: TGTGCCAGCCGAGGCCTCAACACAGATACGCAGTATTTT; clone_size: NA; v_call: TRBV28; j_call: TRBJ2-3; d_call: NA
cdr3_aa: CASTSGQGNYGYTF; cdr3_nt: TGTGCCAGCACCTCGGGGCAGGGGAACTATGGCTACACCTTC; clone_size: once; v_call: TRBV6-6; j_call: TRBJ1-2; d_call: NA
cdr3_aa: CASSLGQGTLPYEQYF; cdr3_nt: TGTGCCAGCAGTTTAGGACAGGGAACATTGCCCTACGAGCAGTACTTC; clone_size: few; v_call: TRBV27; j_call: TRBJ2-7; d_call: TRBD1
cdr3_aa: CASSLAPHREQYF; cdr3_nt: TGTGCCAGCAGTTTGGCCCCCCATCGCGAGCAGTACTTC; clone_size: NA; v_call: TRBV28; j_call: TRBJ2-7; d_call: NA
cdr3_aa: CASSFVREVGTDTQYF; cdr3_nt: TGTGCCAGCAGTTTCGTCAGGGAGGTGGGCACAGATACGCAGTATTTT; clone_size: NA; v_call: TRBV28; j_call: TRBJ2-3; d_call: NA
cdr3_aa: CASSPPGQFLHPLHF; cdr3_nt: TGTGCCAGCAGTCCGCCGGGACAGTTTCTTCACCCCCTCCACTTT; clone_size: once; v_call: TRBV27; j_call: TRBJ1-6; d_call: TRBD1
cdr3_aa: CASSVATSGTSDTQYF; cdr3_nt: TGTGCCAGCAGCGTAGCGACTAGCGGGACATCAGATACGCAGTATTTT; clone_size: few; v_call: TRBV9; j_call: TRBJ2-3; d_call: TRBD2
cdr3_aa: CASSPPGGGVNTGELFF; cdr3_nt: TGTGCCAGCAGCCCCCCTGGGGGGGGCGTGAACACCGGGGAGCTGTTTTTT; clone_size: NA; v_call: TRBV7-3; j_call: TRBJ2-2; d_call: NA
cdr3_aa: CASSQGRLLYGYTF; cdr3_nt: TGTGCCAGCAGCCAAGGTCGGTTACTCTATGGCTACACCTTC; clone_size: NA; v_call: TRBV3-1/TRBV3-2; j_call: TRBJ1-2; d_call: NA
cdr3_aa: CASSSGQGASDTQYF; cdr3_nt: TGTGCCAGCAGCTCGGGACAGGGGGCGTCAGATACGCAGTATTTT; clone_size: NA; v_call: TRBV21-1; j_call: TRBJ2-3; d_call: NA
cdr3_aa: CASSEYGQRRDTIYF; cdr3_nt: TGTGCCAGCAGTGAATACGGCCAGCGGAGGGACACCATATATTTT; clone_size: NA; v_call: TRBV25-1; j_call: TRBJ1-3; d_call: NA
cdr3_aa: CASSLRGGDEQYF; cdr3_nt: TGTGCCAGCAGCTTGAGGGGTGGGGACGAGCAGTACTTC; clone_size: NA; v_call: TRBV5-8; j_call: TRBJ2-7; d_call: NA
cdr3_aa: CASSFRDSPYNEQFF; cdr3_nt: TGTGCCAGCAGCTTTAGGGACAGTCCCTACAATGAGCAGTTCTTC; clone_size: NA; v_call: TRBV11-3; j_call: TRBJ2-1; d_call: TRBD1
cdr3_aa: CASTLVRGNTIYF; cdr3_nt: TGTGCCAGCACCCTAGTTAGAGGAAACACCATATATTTT; clone_size: NA; v_call: TRBV12-3/TRBV12-4; j_call: TRBJ1-3; d_call: NA
cdr3_aa: CASSLASGNSYNEQFF; cdr3_nt: TGTGCCAGCAGCTTGGCTAGCGGGAACTCCTACAATGAGCAGTTCTTC; clone_size: NA; v_call: TRBV5-4; j_call: TRBJ2-1; d_call: TRBD2
cdr3_aa: CASTFGGLANTGELFF; cdr3_nt: TGTGCCAGCACCTTCGGAGGGCTAGCCAACACCGGGGAGCTGTTTTTT; clone_size: NA; v_call: TRBV3-1/TRBV3-2; j_call: TRBJ2-2; d_call: NA
cdr3_aa: CASSPGLAAGGTQYF; cdr3_nt: TGTGCCAGCAGCCCCGGACTAGCGGCTGGAGGGACCCAGTACTTC; clone_size: NA; v_call: TRBV7-2; j_call: TRBJ2-5; d_call: TRBD2
cdr3_aa: CASSATGELFF; cdr3_nt: TGTGCCAGCAGCGCGACCGGGGAGCTGTTTTTT; clone_size: NA; v_call: TRBV7-3; j_call: TRBJ2-2; d_call: NA